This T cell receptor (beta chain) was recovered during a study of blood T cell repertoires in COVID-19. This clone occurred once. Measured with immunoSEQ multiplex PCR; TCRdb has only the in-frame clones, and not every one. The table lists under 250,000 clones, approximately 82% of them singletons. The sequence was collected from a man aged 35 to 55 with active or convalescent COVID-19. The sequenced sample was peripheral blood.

The chain's CDR3 is CASTPRGISYEQYF. The CDR3 coding sequence is TGTGCCAGCACCCCGCGCGGTATTTCCTACGAGCAGTACTTC. This chain links TRBV6-5 with TRBJ2-7; D not resolved. The V end lost 7 bases, the J end lost 1 base, and 14 bases lay between the germline ends. This CDR3 is 14 amino acids long. In germline, CDR1 is MNHEY, CDR2 SVGAGI.